The clone carrying this TCR beta chain was seen a few times. RNA was extracted and reverse transcribed into cDNA as the sequencing template. The protocol was immunoSEQ multiplex PCR, while the TCRdb copy is restricted to in-frame clones and leaves out a portion. The sample lists 150,000 or so clones; 40% to 50% were seen once. The data were taken from a study of CD8+ T cells in alopecia areata. Germline V lookup: CDR1 LNHDA, CDR2 SQIVND (reference sequence). V gave up 5 bases and J gave up 6 bases, with 17 bases separating them. This CDR3 contains 15 residues. The V and J genes are TRBV19 and TRBJ2-1; TRBD2 is a possible D gene (6 bases). This receptor was identified in a human donor with alopecia areata. Sequencing was performed on CD4+ T cells sorted from blood. CDR3 in DNA: TGTGCCAGTAGTGGTCTTACGGGAGAGAGCAATGAGCAGTTCTTC. Protein sequence: CASSGLTGESNEQFF. The whole variable domain, filled in from reference TRBV19 and TRBJ2-1, reads DGGITQSPKYLFRKEGQNVTLSCEQNLNHDAMYWYRQDPGQGLRLIYYSQIVNDFQKGDIAEGYSVSREKKESFPLTVTSAQKNPTAFYLCASSGLTGESNEQFFGPGTRLTVL.